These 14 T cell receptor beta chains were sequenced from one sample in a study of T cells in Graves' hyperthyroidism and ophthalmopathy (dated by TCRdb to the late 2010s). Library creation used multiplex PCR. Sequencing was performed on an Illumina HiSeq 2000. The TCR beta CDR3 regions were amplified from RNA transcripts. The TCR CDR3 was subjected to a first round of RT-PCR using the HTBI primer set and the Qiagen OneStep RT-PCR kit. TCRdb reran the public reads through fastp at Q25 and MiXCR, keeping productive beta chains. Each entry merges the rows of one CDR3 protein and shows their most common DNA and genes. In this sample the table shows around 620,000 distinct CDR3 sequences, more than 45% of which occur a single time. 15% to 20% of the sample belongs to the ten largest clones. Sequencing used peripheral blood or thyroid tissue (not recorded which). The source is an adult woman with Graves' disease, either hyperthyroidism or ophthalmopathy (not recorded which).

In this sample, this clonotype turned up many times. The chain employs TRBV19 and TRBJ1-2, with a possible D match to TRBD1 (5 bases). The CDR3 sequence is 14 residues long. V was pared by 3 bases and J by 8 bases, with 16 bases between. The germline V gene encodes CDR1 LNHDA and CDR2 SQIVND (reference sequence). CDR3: CASSIGSGQGGYTF. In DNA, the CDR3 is TGTGCCAGTAGTATCGGTTCTGGGCAGGGCGGCTACACCTTC.

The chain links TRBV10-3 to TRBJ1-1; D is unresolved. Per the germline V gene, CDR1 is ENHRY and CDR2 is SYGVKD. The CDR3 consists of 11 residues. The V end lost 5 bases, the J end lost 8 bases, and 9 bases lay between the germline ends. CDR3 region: CAISQGMEAFF. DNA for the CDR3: TGTGCCATCAGTCAAGGGATGGAAGCTTTCTTT.

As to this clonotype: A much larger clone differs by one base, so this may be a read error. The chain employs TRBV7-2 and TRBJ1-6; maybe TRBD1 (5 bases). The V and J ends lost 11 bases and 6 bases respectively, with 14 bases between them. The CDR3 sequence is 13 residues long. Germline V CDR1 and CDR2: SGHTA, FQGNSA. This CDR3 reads CAADDRLNSPLHF. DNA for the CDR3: TGTGCCGCCGATGACAGACTTAATTCACCCCTCCACTTT.

The CDR3 region has the DNA TGTGCCATCAGTGAGTCGACCCTAAGGAACTACAATGAGCAGTACTTC. This translates into CAISESTLRNYNEQYF. The V call is TRBV10-3, the J call TRBJ2-1; the D is unclear. The J call is in doubt because the DNA end fits TRBJ2-7 better. Germline loops: CDR1 ENHRY, CDR2 SYGVKD. This CDR3 contains 16 residues.

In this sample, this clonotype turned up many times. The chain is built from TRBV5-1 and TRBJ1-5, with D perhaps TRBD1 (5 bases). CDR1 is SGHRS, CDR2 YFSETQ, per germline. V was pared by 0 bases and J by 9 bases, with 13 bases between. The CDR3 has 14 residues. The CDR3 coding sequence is TGCGCCAGCAGCTTGGACGGGGGGAATGGGCCCCAGCATTTT. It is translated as CASSLDGGNGPQHF. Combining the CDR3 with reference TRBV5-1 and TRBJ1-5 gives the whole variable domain KAGVTQTPRYLIKTRGQQVTLSCSPISGHRSVSWYQQTPGQGLQFLFEYFSETQRNKGNFPGRFSGRQFSNSRSEMNVSTLELGDSALYLCASSLDGGNGPQHFGDGTRLSIL.

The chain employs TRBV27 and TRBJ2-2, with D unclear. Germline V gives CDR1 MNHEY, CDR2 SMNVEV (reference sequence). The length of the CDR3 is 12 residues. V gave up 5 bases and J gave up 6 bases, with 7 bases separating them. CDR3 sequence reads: CASSNPAGELFF. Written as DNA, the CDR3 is TGTGCCAGCAGTAACCCGGCCGGGGAGCTGTTTTTT.

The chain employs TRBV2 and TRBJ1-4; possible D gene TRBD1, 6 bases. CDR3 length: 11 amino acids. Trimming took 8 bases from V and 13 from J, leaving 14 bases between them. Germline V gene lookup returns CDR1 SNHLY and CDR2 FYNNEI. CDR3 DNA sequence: TGTGCCAGCTTAAAAGGGGGGAGACTGTTTTTT. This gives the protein CASLKGGRLFF.

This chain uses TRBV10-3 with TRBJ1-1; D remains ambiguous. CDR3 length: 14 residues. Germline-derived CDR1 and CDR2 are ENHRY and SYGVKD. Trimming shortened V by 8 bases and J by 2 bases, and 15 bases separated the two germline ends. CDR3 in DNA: TGTGCCATCTCGATTGGCACAACCAACACTGAAGCTTTCTTT. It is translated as CAISIGTTNTEAFF.

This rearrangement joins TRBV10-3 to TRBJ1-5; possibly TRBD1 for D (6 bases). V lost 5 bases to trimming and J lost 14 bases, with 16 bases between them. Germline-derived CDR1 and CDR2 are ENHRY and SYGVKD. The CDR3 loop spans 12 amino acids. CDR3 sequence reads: CAISRGGTGEHF. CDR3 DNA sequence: TGTGCCATCAGTCGAGGGGGAACCGGGGAGCATTTT.

CDR3 DNA sequence: TGTGCCAGCAGCCCAGGACGGGACGAGACCCAGTACTTC. It translates to CASSPGRDETQYF. The chain couples TRBV7-3 to TRBJ2-5; either TRBD1 or TRBD2 may supply D (5 bases each). CDR1 SGHTA and CDR2 FQGTGA come from the germline V gene. The V end lost 5 bases, the J end lost 5 bases, and 12 bases lay between the germline ends. This CDR3 contains 13 residues.

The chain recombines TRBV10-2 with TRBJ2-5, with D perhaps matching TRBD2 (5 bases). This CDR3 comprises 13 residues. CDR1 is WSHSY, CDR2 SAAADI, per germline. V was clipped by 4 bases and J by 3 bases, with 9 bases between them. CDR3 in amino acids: CASSAVTKETQYF. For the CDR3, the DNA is TGCGCCAGCAGTGCCGTGACTAAAGAGACCCAGTACTTC.

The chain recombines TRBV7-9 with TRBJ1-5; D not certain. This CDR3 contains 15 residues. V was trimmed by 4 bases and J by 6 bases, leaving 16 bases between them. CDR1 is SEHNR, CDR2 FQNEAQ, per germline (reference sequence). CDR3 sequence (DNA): TGTGCCAGCAGCTCATCGGGGTTAGGCGGTCAGCCCCAGCATTTT. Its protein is CASSSSGLGGQPQHF.

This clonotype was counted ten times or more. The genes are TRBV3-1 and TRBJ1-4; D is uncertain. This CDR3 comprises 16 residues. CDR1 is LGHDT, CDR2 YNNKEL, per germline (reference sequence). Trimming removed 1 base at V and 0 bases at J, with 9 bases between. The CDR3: CASSQGTATTNEKLFF. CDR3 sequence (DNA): TGTGCCAGCAGCCAAGGCACCGCTACAACTAATGAAAAACTGTTTTTT.

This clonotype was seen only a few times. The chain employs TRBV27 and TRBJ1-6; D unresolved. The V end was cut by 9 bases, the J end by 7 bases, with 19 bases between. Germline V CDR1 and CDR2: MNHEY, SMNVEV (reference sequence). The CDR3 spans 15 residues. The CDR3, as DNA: TGTGCCAGTACTGATTGGATCGGCCCCAATTCACCCCTCCACTTT. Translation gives CASTDWIGPNSPLHF.